This entry is about one T cell receptor beta chain. CDR1 is KGHDR and CDR2 is SFDVKD in the germline V gene. Trimming cost V 3 bases and J 6 bases, with 14 bases left between them. CDR3 length equals 15 residues. The data are from a study of blood T cell repertoires in COVID-19. The data were produced by immunoSEQ multiplex PCR, yet TCRdb's version contains in-frame clones alone and is incomplete. The sample yields 250,000 to 350,000 clones, approximately 85% seen once. This receptor was identified in a woman under 40 who had recovered from COVID-19. Sequencing was carried out using PBMCs or T cells enriched from blood (not recorded which). The gene calls are TRBV24-1 and TRBJ1-5; D is perhaps TRBD1 (5 bases). The CDR3 reads CATSDGAGGGQPQHF. CDR3 coding DNA: TGTGCCACCAGTGATGGCGCGGGGGGAGGTCAGCCCCAGCATTTT.